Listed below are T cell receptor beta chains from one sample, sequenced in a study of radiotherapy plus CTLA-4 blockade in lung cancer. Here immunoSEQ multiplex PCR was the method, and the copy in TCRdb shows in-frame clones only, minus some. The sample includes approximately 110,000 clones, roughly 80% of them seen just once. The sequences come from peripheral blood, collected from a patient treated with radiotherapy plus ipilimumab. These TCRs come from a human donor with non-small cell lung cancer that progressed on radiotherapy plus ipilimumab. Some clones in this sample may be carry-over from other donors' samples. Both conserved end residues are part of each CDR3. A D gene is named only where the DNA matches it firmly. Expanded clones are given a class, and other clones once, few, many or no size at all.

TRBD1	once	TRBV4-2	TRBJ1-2	CASSQAGTDYGYTF	TGTGCCAGCAGCCAAGCCGGGACAGACTATGGCTACACCTTC
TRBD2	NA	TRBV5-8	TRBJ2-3	CASSPGLAGADTQYF	TGTGCCAGCAGCCCGGGACTAGCGGGGGCAGATACGCAGTATTTT
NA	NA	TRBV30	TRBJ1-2	CARSGLSGYGYTF	TGTGCCCGTAGCGGGTTATCGGGCTATGGCTACACCTTC
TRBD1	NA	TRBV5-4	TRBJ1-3	CASSLIQGGSGNTIYF	TGTGCCAGCAGCTTGATACAGGGGGGATCTGGAAACACCATATATTTT
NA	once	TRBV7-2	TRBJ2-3	CASSLFGIDTQYF	TGTGCCAGCAGCTTATTTGGGATAGATACGCAGTATTTT
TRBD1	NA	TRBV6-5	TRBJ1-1	CASSAHRGLSTEAFF	TGTGCCAGCAGTGCCCACAGGGGGCTTTCGACTGAAGCTTTCTTT
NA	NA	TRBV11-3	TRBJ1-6	CASSLEGGSSYNSPLHF	TGTGCCAGCAGCTTAGAGGGCGGGAGCTCCTATAATTCACCCCTCCACTTT
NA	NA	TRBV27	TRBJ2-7	CASSLKGWSYEQYF	TGTGCCAGCAGTTTAAAGGGTTGGAGTTACGAGCAGTACTTC
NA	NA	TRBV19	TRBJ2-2	CASSIGWSGQGSGELFF	TGTGCCAGTAGTATAGGATGGTCGGGGCAGGGCTCCGGGGAGCTGTTTTTT
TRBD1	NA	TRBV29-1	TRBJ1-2	CSVEMGQGFGYTF	TGCAGCGTTGAAATGGGACAGGGCTTTGGCTACACCTTC
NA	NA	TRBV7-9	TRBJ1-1	CASKRGVNTEAFF	TGTGCCAGCAAAAGGGGGGTGAACACTGAAGCTTTCTTT
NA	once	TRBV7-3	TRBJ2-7	CASSLGAGTHYEQYF	TGTGCCAGCAGCTTAGGGGCCGGGACCCACTACGAGCAGTACTTC
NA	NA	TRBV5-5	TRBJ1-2	CASSSYGGVYGYTF	TGTGCCAGCAGCTCCTACGGGGGAGTCTATGGCTACACCTTC
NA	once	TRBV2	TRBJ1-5	CASSDRERNQPQHF	TGTGCCAGCAGTGACAGGGAACGAAATCAGCCCCAGCATTTT
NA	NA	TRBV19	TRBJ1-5	CASHIQGGSNQPQHF	TGTGCCAGTCACATCCAGGGAGGTAGCAATCAGCCCCAGCATTTT
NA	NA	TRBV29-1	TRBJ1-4	CSVGQVGGEKLFF	TGCAGCGTTGGGCAGGTGGGCGGTGAAAAACTGTTTTTT
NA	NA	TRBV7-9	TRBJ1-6	CASSLDPVEALHF	TGTGCCAGCAGCTTAGACCCGGTCGAGGCCCTCCACTTT
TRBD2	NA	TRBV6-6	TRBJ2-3	CASSSTSGGSTDTQYF	TGTGCCAGCAGTTCAACGAGCGGGGGCAGCACAGATACGCAGTATTTT
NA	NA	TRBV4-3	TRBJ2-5	CASSQEAVQGIRTQYF	TGCGCCAGCAGCCAAGAAGCAGTTCAGGGGATACGGACCCAGTACTTC
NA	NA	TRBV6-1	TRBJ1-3	CASSDGTFPGNTIYF	TGTGCCAGCAGTGACGGGACCTTTCCTGGAAACACCATATATTTT
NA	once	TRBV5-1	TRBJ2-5	CASAGGIERETQYF	TGCGCCAGCGCTGGTGGTATAGAAAGGGAGACCCAGTACTTC
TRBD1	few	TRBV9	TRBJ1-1	CASSRTGTADTEAFF	TGTGCCAGCAGCAGAACCGGGACAGCTGACACTGAAGCTTTCTTT
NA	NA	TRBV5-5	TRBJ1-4	CASSRNEKLFF	TGTGCCAGCAGCCGTAATGAAAAACTGTTTTTT
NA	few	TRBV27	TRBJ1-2	CASRGMSGTPNYGYTF	TGTGCCAGCAGGGGCATGTCTGGGACACCGAACTATGGCTACACCTTC
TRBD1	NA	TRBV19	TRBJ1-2	CASSIIGRGTYGYTF	TGTGCCAGTAGTATAATCGGCAGGGGGACCTATGGCTACACCTTC
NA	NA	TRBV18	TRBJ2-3	CASSPGVSTDTQYF	TGTGCCAGCTCACCGGGCGTGAGCACAGATACGCAGTATTTT
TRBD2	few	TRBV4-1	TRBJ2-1	CASSQGYFRTGTRSYNEQFF	TGCGCCAGCAGCCAAGGGTATTTTAGGACCGGGACTAGATCCTACAATGAGCAGTTCTTC
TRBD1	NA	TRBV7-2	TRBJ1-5	CASSLGQGDQPQHF	TGTGCCAGCAGCTTGGGACAGGGCGATCAGCCCCAGCATTTT
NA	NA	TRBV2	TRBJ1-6	CASSAGDGGGSPLHF	TGTGCCAGCAGTGCGGGGGATGGGGGAGGCTCACCCCTCCACTTT
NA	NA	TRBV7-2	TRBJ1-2	CASSLGWYDYGYTF	TGTGCCAGCAGTCTAGGGTGGTATGACTATGGCTACACCTTC
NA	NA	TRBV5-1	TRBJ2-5	CASSVGTGPYETQYF	TGCGCCAGCAGCGTGGGGACGGGGCCGTACGAGACCCAGTACTTC
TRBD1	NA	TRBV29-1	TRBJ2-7	CSARQGPSSIDRWEQYF	TGCAGCGCCCGACAGGGGCCGTCCTCGATTGACCGTTGGGAGCAGTACTTC
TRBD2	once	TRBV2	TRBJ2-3	CASISTLAGAPSYF	TGTGCCAGCATTAGTACGCTAGCGGGGGCCCCATCATATTTT
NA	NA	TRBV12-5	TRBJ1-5	CASGRDSRTKTTSNQPQHF	TGTGCTAGTGGTCGAGACTCCCGGACAAAAACTACTAGCAATCAGCCCCAGCATTTT
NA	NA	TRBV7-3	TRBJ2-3	CASSLLYTDTQYF	TGTGCCAGCAGCTTGCTCTACACAGATACGCAGTATTTT
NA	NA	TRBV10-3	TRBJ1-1	CAIREEGVGYTEAFF	TGTGCCATCAGGGAAGAGGGGGTGGGGTACACTGAAGCTTTCTTT
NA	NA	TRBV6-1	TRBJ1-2	CASSEQGSDYGYTF	TGTGCCAGCAGTGAACAGGGCTCTGACTATGGCTACACCTTC
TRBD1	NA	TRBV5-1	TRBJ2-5	CASSSGTDQETQYF	TGCGCCAGCAGCTCCGGGACAGACCAAGAGACCCAGTACTTC
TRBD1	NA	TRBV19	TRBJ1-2	CASVQGHYGYTF	TGTGCCAGTGTACAGGGGCACTATGGCTACACCTTC
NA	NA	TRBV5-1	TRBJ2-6	CASSFRPSGANVLTF	TGCGCCAGCAGCTTTAGACCCTCTGGGGCCAACGTCCTGACTTTC
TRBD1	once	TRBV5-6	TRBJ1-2	CASRIHRGPYGYTF	TGTGCCAGCAGGATACACAGGGGACCCTATGGCTACACCTTC
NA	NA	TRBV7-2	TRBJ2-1	CASSLDRAYYNEQFF	TGTGCCAGCAGCTTAGACAGGGCCTATTACAATGAGCAGTTCTTC
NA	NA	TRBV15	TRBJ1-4	CATSRDRAATNEKLFF	TGTGCCACCAGCAGAGATCGGGCAGCAACTAATGAAAAACTGTTTTTT
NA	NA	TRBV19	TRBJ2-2	CASSIDLPLAAELFF	TGTGCCAGTAGTATAGATCTCCCTCTAGCTGCGGAGCTGTTTTTT
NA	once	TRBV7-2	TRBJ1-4	CASSLGFRPEKLFF	TGTGCCAGCAGCTTGGGGTTCCGGCCTGAAAAACTGTTTTTT
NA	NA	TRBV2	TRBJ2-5	CASNRAGETQYF	TGTGCCAGCAACCGGGCGGGGGAGACCCAGTACTTC
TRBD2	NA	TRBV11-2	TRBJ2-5	CASSHVAGGAETQYF	TGTGCCAGCAGTCACGTCGCCGGGGGGGCGGAGACCCAGTACTTC
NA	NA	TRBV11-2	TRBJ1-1	CASSLTPGANTEAFF	TGTGCCAGCAGCTTAACTCCAGGGGCGAACACTGAAGCTTTCTTT
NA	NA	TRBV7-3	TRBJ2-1	CASSNRQYNEQFF	TGTGCCAGCAGCAACCGACAGTACAATGAGCAGTTCTTC
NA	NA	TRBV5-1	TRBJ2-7	CASSLGGGPGQYF	TGCGCCAGCAGCTTGGGTGGCGGCCCGGGTCAGTACTTC
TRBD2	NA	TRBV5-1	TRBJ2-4	CASSLASAGGHPLTKNIQYF	TGCGCCAGCAGCTTGGCCTCAGCGGGGGGCCACCCCTTAACCAAAAACATTCAGTACTTC